What follows are 10 T cell receptor beta chains derived from one specimen sequenced in a study of T cells in localized non-small cell lung cancer. Sequenced by immunoSEQ multiplex PCR; TCRdb stores in-frame clones only, minus some. The sample lists tens of thousands of clones, around 80% seen once, with 33% in the top ten. The input for sequencing was peripheral blood, taken before any cancer treatment. The receptor set was obtained from a male donor older than 55 with stage II squamous cell lung carcinoma.

This clone has a single count. V and J are TRBV2 and TRBJ2-1; 12 bases map to TRBD1. The CDR3 loop spans 16 amino acids. V lost 6 bases, J lost 7 bases, and 10 bases stayed unmatched. Germline CDR1 reads SNHLY; CDR2 reads FYNNEI. CDR3: CASRKPGQGASNEQFF. CDR3 nucleotides: TGTGCCAGCAGGAAACCGGGACAGGGGGCGAGTAATGAGCAGTTCTTC.

V usage is TRBV6-1 and J usage is TRBJ1-5, with no clear D. Germline loops: CDR1 MNHNS, CDR2 SASEGT. The V end was cut by 6 bases, the J end by 4 bases, with 16 bases between. The CDR3 sequence is 15 residues long. The chain's CDR3 is CASRKTILRNQPQHF. CDR3 bases: TGTGCCAGCAGAAAGACTATCTTAAGAAATCAGCCCCAGCATTTT.

The chain uses TRBV2 and TRBJ2-5; D not resolved. The V gene lost 3 bases and the J gene lost 3 bases, with 5 bases spanning the gap. The germline gives CDR1 SNHLY, CDR2 FYNNEI. The CDR3 covers 12 residues. CDR3 sequence reads: CASSEVEETQYF. In nucleotides, the CDR3 is TGTGCCAGCAGTGAGGTAGAAGAGACCCAGTACTTC.

The chain combines TRBV11-1 with TRBJ2-3; D remains unclear. V shed 5 bases and J shed 4 bases, with 7 bases lying between them. This CDR3 spans 12 amino acids. The V gene's germline CDR1 is SGHAT and CDR2 FQDESV (reference sequence). Here the CDR3 DNA reads TGTGCCAGCAGCCTGAGCTCAGATACGCAGTATTTT. It translates to CASSLSSDTQYF.

V and J are TRBV2 and TRBJ1-2; D perhaps matches TRBD1 (5 bases). V lost 4 bases to trimming and J lost 8 bases, with 23 bases between them. CDR1 and CDR2 from the germline V gene are SNHLY and FYNNEI. The CDR3 runs to 16 residues. The CDR3 nucleotides read TGTGCCAGCAGTGGGGGTGGGGGTAGAGCTTATCGAGGCTACACCTTC. Translating it yields CASSGGGGRAYRGYTF.

This clone was detected only a few times. The chain couples TRBV5-4 to TRBJ2-2, with 8 bases lining up with TRBD2. The CDR3 runs 15 residues. Trimming cost V 7 bases and J 4 bases; bases outside gene matches: 9. The germline gives CDR1 SGHNT, CDR2 YYREEE (reference sequence). The CDR3, as DNA: TGTGCCAGCCATTTTGCGGGAGGAGGCACCGGGGAGCTGTTTTTT. It codes for CASHFAGGGTGELFF.

The chain carries TRBV11-2 and TRBJ1-4; D is possibly TRBD1 (6 bases). The CDR3 has 16 residues. Trimming cost V 5 bases and J 8 bases, with 21 bases left between them. In germline, CDR1 is SGHAT, CDR2 FQNNGV. The CDR3 region is CASSPRGSGAGEKLFF. The CDR3 DNA reads as TGTGCCAGCAGCCCTAGAGGATCAGGGGCCGGGGAAAAACTGTTTTTT.

In this sample, this clone turned up once. The J gene is TRBJ2-1, the V gene TRBV6-5, with TRBD2 matching over 14 bases. CDR1 is MNHEY, CDR2 SVGAGI, per germline. The CDR3 consists of 14 residues. After removal of 6 bases from V and 10 bases from J, the junction contained 5 bases not matched to a gene. The CDR3 DNA reads TGTGCCAGCAGACCTGGACTAGCGGGAGGCGAGCAGTTCTTC. Its translation: CASRPGLAGGEQFF.

The rearrangement uses TRBV7-2 and TRBJ1-5; D is uncertain. This CDR3 is built from 13 residues. Per the germline V gene, CDR1 is SGHTA and CDR2 is FQGNSA. Between the trimmed V and J ends, which lost 1 base and 5 bases, there was a span of 6 bases. The DNA for the CDR3 is TGTGCCAGCAGCTTAGACAGAGATCAGCCCCAGCATTTT. This translates into CASSLDRDQPQHF. The entire variable domain, with the rest obtained from reference TRBV7-2 and TRBJ1-5, is as follows: GAGVSQSPSNKVTEKGKDVELRCDPISGHTALYWYRQSLGQGLEFLIYFQGNSAPDKSGLPSDRFSAERTGGSVSTLTIQRTQQEDSAVYLCASSLDRDQPQHFGDGTRLSIL.

This rearrangement joins TRBV2 to TRBJ1-5, with 9 bases that match TRBD1. CDR3 length: 16 residues. Germline V gives CDR1 SNHLY, CDR2 FYNNEI. With 5 bases clipped from V and 4 bases from J, the junction kept 9 bases outside the gene matches. CDR3 sequence (DNA): TGTGCCAGCAGTCTAACCGGGACAGGGAATAATCAGCCCCAGCATTTT. Translated, it gives CASSLTGTGNNQPQHF.